One sample yielded the 12 T cell receptor beta chains listed below, sequenced in a study of blood T cell repertoires in COVID-19. Assay: immunoSEQ multiplex PCR; the TCRdb copy retains only in-frame clones and omits some. This table has over 100,000 clones, about 85% appearing once. The sequenced sample was peripheral blood. Receptor source: a middle-aged man with acute or convalescent COVID-19.

The chain links TRBV29-1 to TRBJ1-3, with D possibly TRBD1 on 5 matching bases. V lost 4 bases and J lost 4, with 14 bases in between. The CDR3 extends over 14 amino acids. Germline lookup yields CDR1 SQVTM and CDR2 ANQGSEA. DNA for the CDR3: TGCAGCGTTGCCGGCGGGGGGTCCGGAAACACCATATATTTT. This sequence encodes CSVAGGGSGNTIYF.

The genes are TRBV21-1 and TRBJ2-2; the table's D call, TRBD2, was not checked against the DNA. TRBV21-1 is designated a pseudogene. The CDR3 consists of 20 residues. CDR3 nucleotides: TGTGCCAGCAGCAAATCCACCCCGTCTAACTACGAACAGAACACCGGGGAGCTGTTTTTT. Amino acid sequence: CASSKSTPSNYEQNTGELFF.

The chain has TRBV21-1 and TRBJ1-1. TRBV21-1 is noted as a pseudogene. The CDR3 has 16 residues. CDR3 coding DNA: TGTGCCGACTCTAGGGGGGGGCGCGATATGAACACTGAAGCTTTCTTT. Amino acids: CADSRGGRDMNTEAFF.

This sequence joins TRBV14 and TRBJ2-1, with 7 nucleotides matching TRBD2. Germline CDR1 is SGHDN and CDR2 is FVKESK. The ends lost 5 bases at V and 8 bases at J; junction bases unmatched: 12. CDR3 length: 15 residues. CDR3 in DNA: TGTGCCAGCAGCGAAGCCCGCGGACTAGAGCATGAGCAGTTCTTC. Translated, it gives CASSEARGLEHEQFF. Drawing the rest from reference TRBV14 and TRBJ2-1, the complete variable domain is EAGVTQFPSHSVIEKGQTVTLRCDPISGHDNLYWYRRVMGKEIKFLLHFVKESKQDESGMPNNRFLAERTGGTYSTLKVQPAELEDSGVYFCASSEARGLEHEQFFGPGTRLTVL.

The CDR3 region has the DNA TGTGCCAGCATTTCCGGCGGGGAGACCCAGTACTTC. This codes for CASISGGETQYF. The V call is TRBV7-2, the J call TRBJ2-5; the D gene is possibly TRBD2 (5 bases). The germline V and J ends were trimmed by 7 bases and 5 bases, with 11 bases remaining between them. Germline V lookup: CDR1 SGHTA, CDR2 FQGNSA. This CDR3 contains 12 residues. The full variable domain, its missing parts supplied by reference TRBV7-2 and TRBJ2-5, is GAGVSQSPSNKVTEKGKDVELRCDPISGHTALYWYRQSLGQGLEFLIYFQGNSAPDKSGLPSDRFSAERTGGSVSTLTIQRTQQEDSAVYLCASISGGETQYFGPGTRLLVL.

This clone has more than one count but fewer than ten. This sequence joins TRBV27 and TRBJ2-1, with D maybe TRBD2 (6 bases). Trimming shortened V by 0 bases and J by 10 bases, and 16 bases separated the two germline ends. This CDR3 is built from 15 residues. From germline, CDR1 is MNHEY and CDR2 SMNVEV (reference sequence). The CDR3 sequence: CASSLSGGPAGEQFF. The DNA of the CDR3 is TGTGCCAGCAGTTTATCCGGAGGGCCCGCCGGCGAGCAGTTCTTC.

This chain connects TRBV7-2 to TRBJ2-1, with 10 bases aligning to TRBD2. The CDR3 runs 15 residues. The V and J ends lost 6 bases and 8 bases, in that order; junction bases with no gene match: 10. Looked up from germline, CDR1 is SGHTA and CDR2 is FQGNSA. CDR3 in amino acids: CASSLSGGALDEQFF. CDR3 DNA: TGTGCCAGCAGTTTGAGCGGGGGGGCCTTAGATGAGCAGTTCTTC.

The chain couples TRBV3-1 (or the pseudogene TRBV3-2) to TRBJ2-1; D may be TRBD1 (5 bases). V was trimmed by 4 bases and J by 10 bases, leaving 14 bases between them. The CDR3 runs 13 residues. Germline values: CDR1 LGHDT, CDR2 YNNKEL (reference sequence). CDR3 sequence reads: CASSRGIGLEQFF. CDR3 sequence (DNA): TGTGCCAGCAGCCGGGGCATCGGGTTGGAGCAGTTCTTC.

The chain couples TRBV6-5 to TRBJ2-7; possibly TRBD1 for D (6 bases). This CDR3 spans 15 amino acids. Trimming removed 2 bases from V and 4 bases from J, with 15 bases in between. Germline V CDR1 and CDR2: MNHEY, SVGAGI. Here the CDR3 reads CASSYLTGSRYEQYF. The CDR3 DNA follows: TGTGCCAGCAGTTACCTGACAGGTTCCAGGTACGAGCAGTACTTC.

CDR3 loop: CASSIVLNEKLFF. CDR3 nucleotide sequence: TGTGCCAGTAGTATTGTACTAAATGAAAAACTGTTTTTT. The chain combines TRBV19 with TRBJ1-4, with D hard to call. CDR1 and CDR2 (germline): LNHDA, SQIVND (reference sequence). This CDR3 is built from 13 residues. Trimming took off 3 bases at V and 5 bases at J, with 7 bases between the two ends.

This chain's CDR3 is CASSLQGSYNSPLHF. CDR3 DNA sequence: TGTGCCAGCAGCTTACAGGGATCCTATAATTCACCCCTCCACTTT. The chain joins TRBV11-1 to TRBJ1-6; TRBD1 might be the D (5 bases). V lost 2 bases and J 1 base, leaving 6 bases between the germline ends. The CDR3 totals 15 residues. The germline V gene has CDR1 SGHAT and CDR2 FQDESV (reference sequence).

The chain couples TRBV6-1 to TRBJ1-2; D gene uncertain. The V end lost 3 bases, the J end lost 2 bases, and 4 bases lay between the germline ends. This CDR3 has 12 residues. Germline lookup yields CDR1 MNHNS and CDR2 SASEGT. CDR3: CASSETNYGYTF. The DNA for the CDR3 is TGTGCCAGCAGTGAGACAAACTATGGCTACACCTTC.